This record looks at one T cell receptor beta chain sequence and its context. Its target antigen remains unknown. Base qualities are not recorded, but no much larger clone differs from it by a single base. This sample is part of a study of human T cells and chemical hapten exposure (dated by TCRdb to about 2021). Background on the whole study: For sensitization, 2% DPC in acetone was applied to a 2 cm by 2 cm area of upper inner arm skin. Most of the patients in the cohort were female, and the cohort covered alopecia areata with under or over 50% scalp involvement, alopecia totalis and alopecia universalis. Patch tests used Finn chambers with 0.01% DPC on the upper back, scored after 6 days by International Contact Dermatitis Research Group standards. Throughout the approximately 23-week study period, patients were also given weekly therapeutic DPC doses on the scalp. For TCR sequencing, blood came from 25 to 35 alopecia patients at anywhere from one to four time points (pre-sensitization, 2, 6 and 24 weeks). Libraries were pooled for sequencing, and variation in per-sample TCR yields was attributed mainly to small differences in library volumes within the pool. Blood was sampled from patients pre-sensitization (week 0) and at 2, 6 and about 24 weeks after DPC sensitization. Peripheral blood TCR repertoire changes were tracked in vivo in alopecia patients during primary and secondary sensitization to the hapten diphenylcyclopropenone (DPC). Study-wide findings and limitations: The number of TCRs above 1 in 1000 frequency did not change with DPC sensitization; there was no evidence of global repertoire structure alterations. After repeated subsampling, changes were observed in the strength of the expansion versus patch-test correlation and in the threshold at which the correlation became significant. The number of PT1 expanded TCRs positively correlated with patch test score, significant at thresholds 8, 16 and 32 but not 4. All patients had alopecia, a presumed autoimmune disease, so their immune response might differ from that of healthy individuals. Significantly more large CDR3 similarity clusters were formed by expanded TCRs than by pre-sensitization or healthy control sets, consistent with antigen-driven responses.

Explained via the paper, the time point label denotes: patch test 2, 6 weeks after DPC sensitization. The treatment or condition label corresponds to: therapeutic diphenylcyclopropenone sensitization with weekly scalp DPC. At every patch-test visit, the blood draw took place before the patch test was put on. Patients were eligible if aged 18 to 70, diagnosed with alopecia and judged suitable for DPC therapy, and pregnant patients were excluded. Unfractionated whole blood was collected in Tempus Blood RNA tubes, and total RNA was extracted from that blood. The library was made by RACE. Sequencing relied on a NextSeq 500. Library preparation attached unique molecular identifiers to individual cDNA molecules for quantitative, reproducible TCR counting. From each blood RNA sample, both TCR alpha and TCR beta chains were sequenced. The published analysis was carried out like this. A median of roughly 100,000 TCRs per sample was observed, with a range of about 23,224 to 750,000. V, J and CDR3 annotation of the TCR reads was carried out using the Decombinator software suite. For the PS versus PT1 abundance plots, all samples were subsampled to the same number of TCRs (28,000). Expanded TCRs were defined as absent before sensitization and observed at least eight times at the 2-week time point. TCRdb redid the processing of the public reads, applying fastp at Q25 and MiXCR, and retained in-frame beta chains. Every CDR3 protein is listed once, alongside the most common genes and DNA of its rows. The V and J calls come from TCRdb's annotation, not from the publication. For this sample the table gives tens of thousands of distinct CDR3 sequences, of which 6.5% to 8.5% were detected only once. The ten largest clonotypes hold 1% to 1.5% of the sample.

Taken from cysteine to phenylalanine, the CDR3 has 19 residues. Only the CDR3 part of the read is kept: 57 bases, read in frame from the first base. The germline V end is reduced by 1 base and the J end by 4 bases; junction bases left unmatched: 16. The germline V gene (reference sequence) specifies LGHDT as CDR1 and YNNKEL as CDR2. The sequence links TRBV3-1 to TRBJ2-1; a stretch of 7 junction bases matches TRBD2. Source: whole blood, taken in connection with sensitization to the hapten diphenylcyclopropenone (DPC). This sequence was found in a woman in her twenties or thirties with alopecia areata. Some clones in this sample may be carry-over from other donors' samples. The CDR3 protein is CASSQVLARLGGGYNEQFF. The DNA sequence is given as TGTGCCAGCAGCCAAGTCTTGGCTCGATTGGGCGGGGGTTACAATGAGCAGTTCTTC.